The clone carrying this T cell receptor (beta chain) has more than one count but fewer than ten. The sample belongs to a study of T cell clonotyping in hematopoietic cell transplantation. This CDR3 is 13 amino acids long. V dropped 10 bases and J dropped 4 bases, with 13 bases sitting between them. Germline V gene data show CDR1 as MNHNY and CDR2 as SVGAGI (reference sequence). Sequenced by immunoSEQ multiplex PCR; TCRdb stores in-frame clones only, minus some. The sample shows tens of thousands of clones, 80% to 85% of them seen only once. The time point is: recipient sample about 28 days before transplant, after cytoreduction.

The origin of this receptor is a man aged 60-69 years with myelodysplastic syndrome. Some clones in this sample may be carry-over from other donors' samples. The chain couples TRBV6-6 to TRBJ2-2, with D perhaps matching TRBD2 (6 bases). The specimen comprised peripheral blood mononuclear cells, sampled before stem cell transplant. This chain's CDR3 is CATLALPTGELFF. Written as DNA, the CDR3 is TGTGCCACCCTAGCGTTGCCCACCGGGGAGCTGTTTTTT.